This is a list of T cell receptor beta chains from one sample in a study of early T cells in non-severe SARS-CoV-2 infection. In TCRdb, the 5' RACE reads were re-called with MiXCR into one record per CDR3 protein. The repertoire holds roughly 26,000 distinct CDR3 sequences, with approximately 5.1% as singletons. The source material was whole blood. These receptor sequences come from an adult who was a healthcare worker with PCR-confirmed SARS-CoV-2 infection or an uninfected control (not recorded which). CDR3s include the opening cysteine and the closing phenylalanine or tryptophan. The D gene is left open where the match is weak. The size field is filled for only some rows; it gives once, few, many or a size class.

j_gene	d_gene	abundance	len	v_gene	CDR3aa	CDR3nt
TRBJ1-5	TRBD1	.	14	TRBV7-9	CASSTGTGNQPQHF	TGTGCCAGCAGCACCGGGACAGGCAATCAGCCCCAGCATTTT
TRBJ1-5	.	many	15	TRBV12-3/TRBV12-4	CASSLRRGSDQPQHF	TGTGCCAGCAGTTTACGACGGGGGAGCGATCAGCCCCAGCATTTT
TRBJ2-7	.	many	12	TRBV29-1	CSVEGTSYEQYF	TGCAGCGTTGAAGGGACCTCCTACGAGCAGTACTTC
TRBJ1-1	.	many	11	TRBV20-1	CSASSGTEAFF	TGCAGTGCTAGCTCCGGCACTGAAGCTTTCTTT
TRBJ2-1	.	many	12	TRBV3-1	CASSPTGDEQFF	TGTGCCAGCAGCCCAACAGGCGATGAGCAGTTCTTC
TRBJ1-1	.	many	14	TRBV7-2	CASSLVWLNTEAFF	TGTGCCAGCAGCTTAGTTTGGTTGAACACTGAAGCTTTCTTT
TRBJ2-3	.	.	15	TRBV5-1	CASSSGGPSTDTQYF	TGCGCCAGCAGCTCCGGGGGGCCGAGCACAGATACGCAGTATTTT
TRBJ2-7	.	many	12	TRBV5-1	CASSFGNYEQYF	TGCGCCAGCAGCTTCGGGAACTACGAGCAGTACTTC
TRBJ2-4	TRBD2	few	13	TRBV11-3	CASSLTSGDIQYF	TGTGCCAGCAGCTTAACTAGCGGGGACATTCAGTACTTC
TRBJ1-5	TRBD1	many	16	TRBV7-2	CASSPGTGLLNQPQHF	TGTGCCAGCAGCCCGGGGACAGGGCTTCTCAATCAGCCCCAGCATTTT
TRBJ2-5	TRBD1	many	14	TRBV10-3	CAISGTGYQETQYF	TGTGCCATCAGTGGGACAGGGTACCAAGAGACCCAGTACTTC
TRBJ2-1	.	many	16	TRBV30	CAWRSGSGAAYNEQFF	TGTGCCTGGAGATCGGGTTCGGGGGCAGCCTACAATGAGCAGTTCTTC
TRBJ2-7	.	many	13	TRBV7-9	CASSPGDSYEQYF	TGTGCCAGCAGCCCGGGGGACTCCTACGAGCAGTACTTC
TRBJ2-7	.	.	13	TRBV2	CASSEPFLYEQYF	TGTGCCAGCAGTGAACCTTTTTTGTACGAGCAGTACTTC
TRBJ2-3	.	.	18	TRBV11-3	CASSSTGGIMGGEDTQYF	TGTGCCAGCAGCTCGACCGGGGGCATTATGGGTGGAGAGGATACGCAGTATTTT
TRBJ1-1	.	.	14	TRBV20-1	CSATRSQLYTEAFF	TGCAGTGCCACTAGGTCGCAGCTTTACACTGAAGCTTTCTTT
TRBJ2-2	.	many	14	TRBV24-1	CATSDGTDTGELFF	TGTGCCACCAGTGATGGTACAGACACCGGGGAGCTGTTTTTT
TRBJ2-2	.	.	13	TRBV2	CASSEVRAGELFF	TGTGCCAGCAGTGAAGTGAGAGCCGGGGAGCTGTTTTTT
TRBJ1-6	.	many	16	TRBV7-9	CASSPTGSSYNSPLHF	TGTGCCAGCAGCCCCACGGGGAGCTCCTATAATTCACCCCTCCACTTT
TRBJ2-6	.	many	16	TRBV6-6	CASSYIPSSGANVLTF	TGTGCCAGCAGTTACATCCCTTCCTCTGGGGCCAACGTCCTGACTTTC
TRBJ2-1	TRBD2	many	15	TRBV5-1	CASSPPSGGADEQFF	TGCGCCAGCAGCCCCCCCAGCGGGGGGGCTGATGAGCAGTTCTTC
TRBJ1-5	.	many	13	TRBV12-3/TRBV12-4	CASRAWGTQPQHF	TGTGCCAGCAGGGCCTGGGGGACTCAGCCCCAGCATTTT
TRBJ1-1	TRBD1	few	14	TRBV20-1	CSAPSTGLYTEAFF	TGCAGTGCCCCGTCGACAGGGCTTTACACTGAAGCTTTCTTT
TRBJ2-5	TRBD2	few	16	TRBV11-2	CASRSLRLAGMETQYF	TGTGCCAGCAGATCGCTCAGACTAGCGGGGATGGAGACCCAGTACTTC
TRBJ1-4	.	.	14	TRBV7-8	CASSFLVSDEKLFF	TGTGCCAGCAGCTTTTTAGTGTCGGATGAAAAACTGTTTTTT
TRBJ2-1	TRBD2	many	14	TRBV12-3/TRBV12-4	CASRTSGGRNEQFF	TGTGCCAGCAGGACTAGCGGGGGACGCAATGAGCAGTTCTTC
TRBJ2-3	.	few	14	TRBV20-1	CSALTPGGTDTQYF	TGCAGTGCCCTCACCCCTGGGGGCACAGATACGCAGTATTTT
TRBJ2-3	.	many	16	TRBV5-6	CASSLIAGRSPDTQYF	TGTGCCAGCAGCTTGATCGCGGGGCGCTCTCCAGATACGCAGTATTTT
TRBJ2-6	.	many	15	TRBV11-3	CASSSGGSGANVLTF	TGTGCCAGCAGCTCCGGCGGATCTGGGGCCAACGTCCTGACTTTC
TRBJ2-7	.	few	13	TRBV6-2/TRBV6-3	CASSPDTSYEQYF	TGTGCCAGCAGTCCGGACACATCCTACGAGCAGTACTTC
TRBJ2-6	.	.	15	TRBV5-1	CASSSEGTRTNVQTF	TGCGCCAGCAGCTCGGAGGGGACCCGAACCAACGTCCAGACTTTC